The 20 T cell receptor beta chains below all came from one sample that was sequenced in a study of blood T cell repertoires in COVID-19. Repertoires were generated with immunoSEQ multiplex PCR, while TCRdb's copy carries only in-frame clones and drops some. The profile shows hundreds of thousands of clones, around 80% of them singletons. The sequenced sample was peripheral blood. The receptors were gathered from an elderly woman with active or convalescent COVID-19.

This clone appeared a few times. CDR3 sequence reads: CAISVAGRSSYNSPLHF. CDR3 DNA sequence: TGTGCCATCAGTGTAGCCGGCAGAAGCTCCTATAATTCACCCCTCCACTTT. The chain joins TRBV10-3 to TRBJ1-6; unclear D gene. The CDR3 contains 17 residues. Looked up from germline, CDR1 is ENHRY and CDR2 is SYGVKD. Trimming took off 4 bases at V and 0 bases at J, with 13 bases between the two ends.

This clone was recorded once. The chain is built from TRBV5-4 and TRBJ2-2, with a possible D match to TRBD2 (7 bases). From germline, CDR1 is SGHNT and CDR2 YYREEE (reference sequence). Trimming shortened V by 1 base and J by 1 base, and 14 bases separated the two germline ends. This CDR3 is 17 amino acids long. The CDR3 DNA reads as TGTGCCAGCAGCTTGTCTGGGGGGGCTAGGAACACCGGGGAGCTGTTTTTT. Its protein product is CASSLSGGARNTGELFF.

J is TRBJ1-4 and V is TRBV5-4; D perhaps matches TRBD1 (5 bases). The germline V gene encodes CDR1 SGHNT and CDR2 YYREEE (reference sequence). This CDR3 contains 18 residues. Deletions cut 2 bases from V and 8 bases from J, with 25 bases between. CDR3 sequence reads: CASSFSPRVKELTEKLFF. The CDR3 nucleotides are TGTGCCAGCAGCTTTAGTCCCAGGGTAAAGGAATTAACGGAAAAACTGTTTTTT.

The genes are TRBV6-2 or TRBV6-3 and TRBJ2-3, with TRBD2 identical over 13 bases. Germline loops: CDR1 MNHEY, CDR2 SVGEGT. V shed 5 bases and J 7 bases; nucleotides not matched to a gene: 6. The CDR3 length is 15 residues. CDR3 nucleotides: TGTGCCAGCAGTAACAGGACTAGCGGGAGTTATACGCAGTATTTT. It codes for CASSNRTSGSYTQYF.

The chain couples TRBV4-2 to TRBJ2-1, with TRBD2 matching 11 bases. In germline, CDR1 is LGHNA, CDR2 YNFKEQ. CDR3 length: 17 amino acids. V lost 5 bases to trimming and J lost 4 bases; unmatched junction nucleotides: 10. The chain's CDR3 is CASSRRHGTSGYNEQFF. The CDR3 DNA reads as TGTGCCAGCAGCAGACGCCACGGGACTAGCGGATACAATGAGCAGTTCTTC.

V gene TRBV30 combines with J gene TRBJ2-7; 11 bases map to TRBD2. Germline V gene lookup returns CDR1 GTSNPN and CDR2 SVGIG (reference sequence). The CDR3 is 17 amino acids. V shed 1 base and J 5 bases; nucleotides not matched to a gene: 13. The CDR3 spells CAWSAYRVSGGANEQYF. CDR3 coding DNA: TGTGCCTGGAGTGCATATCGGGTTAGCGGGGGGGCTAACGAGCAGTACTTC.

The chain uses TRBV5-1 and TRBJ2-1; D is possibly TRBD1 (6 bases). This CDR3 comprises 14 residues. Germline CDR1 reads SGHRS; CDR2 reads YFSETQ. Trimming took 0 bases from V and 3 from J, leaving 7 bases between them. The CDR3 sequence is CASSLGQDYNEQFF. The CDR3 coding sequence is TGCGCCAGCAGCTTGGGACAGGACTACAATGAGCAGTTCTTC.

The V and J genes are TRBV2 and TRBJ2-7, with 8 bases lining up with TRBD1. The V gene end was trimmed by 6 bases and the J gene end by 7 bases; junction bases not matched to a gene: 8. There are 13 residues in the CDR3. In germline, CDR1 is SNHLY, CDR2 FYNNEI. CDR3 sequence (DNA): TGTGCCAGCAGACGGACAGGGCCAGGAGAGCAGTACTTC. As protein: CASRRTGPGEQYF. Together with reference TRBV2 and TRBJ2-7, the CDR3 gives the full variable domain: EPEVTQTPSHQVTQMGQEVILRCVPISNHLYFYWYRQILGQKVEFLVSFYNNEISEKSEIFDDQFSVERPDGSNFTLKIRSTKLEDSAMYFCASRRTGPGEQYFGPGTRLTVT.

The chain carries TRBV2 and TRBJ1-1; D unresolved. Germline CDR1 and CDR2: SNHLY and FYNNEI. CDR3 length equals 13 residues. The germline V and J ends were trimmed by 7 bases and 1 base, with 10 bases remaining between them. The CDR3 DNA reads TGTGCCAGCACCGGGGAGGGGAACACTGAAGCTTTCTTT. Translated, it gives CASTGEGNTEAFF.

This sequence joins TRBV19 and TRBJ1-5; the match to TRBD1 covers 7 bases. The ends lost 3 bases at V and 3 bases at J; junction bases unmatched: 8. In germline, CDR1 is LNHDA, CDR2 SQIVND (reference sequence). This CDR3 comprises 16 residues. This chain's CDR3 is CASSITGDSYNQPQHF. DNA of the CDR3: TGTGCCAGTAGTATTACTGGGGACAGCTACAATCAGCCCCAGCATTTT.

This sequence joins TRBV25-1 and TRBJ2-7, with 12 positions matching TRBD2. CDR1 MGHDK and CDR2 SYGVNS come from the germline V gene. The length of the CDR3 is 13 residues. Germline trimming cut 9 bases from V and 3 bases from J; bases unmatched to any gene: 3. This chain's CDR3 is CASGLAGRYEQYF. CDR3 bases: TGTGCCAGTGGACTAGCGGGACGCTACGAGCAGTACTTC.

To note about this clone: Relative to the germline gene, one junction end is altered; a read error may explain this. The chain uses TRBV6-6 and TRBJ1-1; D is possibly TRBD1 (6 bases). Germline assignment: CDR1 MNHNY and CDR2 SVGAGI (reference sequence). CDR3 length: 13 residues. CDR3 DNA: TGTGCCAGCACCCAGAGGGGGAACGCTGAAGCTTTCTTT. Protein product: CASTQRGNAEAFF.

The CDR3 reads CASSEAGFNEKLFF. In DNA, the CDR3 is TGCGCCAGCAGTGAAGCGGGGTTTAATGAAAAACTGTTTTTT. The gene calls are TRBV5-1 and TRBJ1-4; D is uncertain. With 5 bases removed from V and 4 bases from J, the gap between germline ends came to 12 bases. The CDR3 sequence is 14 residues long. Germline CDR1 is SGHRS and CDR2 is YFSETQ.

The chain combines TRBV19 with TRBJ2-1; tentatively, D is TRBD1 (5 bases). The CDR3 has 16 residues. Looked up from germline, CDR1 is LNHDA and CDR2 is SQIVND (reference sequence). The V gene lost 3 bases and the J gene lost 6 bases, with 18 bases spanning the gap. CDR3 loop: CASSMLRDLWSNEQFF. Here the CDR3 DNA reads TGTGCCAGTAGTATGCTCAGGGATTTATGGTCCAATGAGCAGTTCTTC.

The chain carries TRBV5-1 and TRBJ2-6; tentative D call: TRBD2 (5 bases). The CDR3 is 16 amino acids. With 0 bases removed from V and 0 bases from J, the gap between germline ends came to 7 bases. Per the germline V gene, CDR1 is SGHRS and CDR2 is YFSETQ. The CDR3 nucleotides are TGCGCCAGCAGCTTGGGAGGGAGCTCTGGGGCCAACGTCCTGACTTTC. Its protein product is CASSLGGSSGANVLTF.

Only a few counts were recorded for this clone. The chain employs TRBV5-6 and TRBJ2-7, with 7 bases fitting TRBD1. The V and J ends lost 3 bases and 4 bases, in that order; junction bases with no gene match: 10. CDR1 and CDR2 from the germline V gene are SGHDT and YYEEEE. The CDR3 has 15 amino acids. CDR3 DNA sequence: TGTGCCAGCAGCTCCGTAGGGGGCGCGGAATACGAGCAGTACTTC. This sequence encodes CASSSVGGAEYEQYF.

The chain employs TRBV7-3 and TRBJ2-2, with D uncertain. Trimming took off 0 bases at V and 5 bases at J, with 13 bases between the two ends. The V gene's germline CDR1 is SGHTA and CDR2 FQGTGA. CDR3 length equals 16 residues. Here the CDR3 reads CASSLTGLLWTGELFF. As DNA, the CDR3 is TGTGCCAGCAGCTTAACCGGTCTTCTATGGACCGGGGAGCTGTTTTTT.

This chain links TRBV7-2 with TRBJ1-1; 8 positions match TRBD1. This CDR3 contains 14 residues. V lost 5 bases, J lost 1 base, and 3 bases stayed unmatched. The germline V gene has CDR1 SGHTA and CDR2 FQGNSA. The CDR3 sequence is CASSAGQANTEAFF. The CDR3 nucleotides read TGTGCCAGCAGCGCGGGACAGGCGAACACTGAAGCTTTCTTT.

The chain's CDR3 is CASRPGEAWDEQFF. In DNA form, the CDR3 reads TGTGCCAGCAGACCCGGGGAGGCGTGGGATGAGCAGTTCTTC. The chain employs TRBV28 and TRBJ2-1, with D maybe TRBD2 (6 bases). Trimming stripped 6 bases from V and 8 bases from J, with 17 bases between. Germline lookup yields CDR1 MDHEN and CDR2 SYDVKM. This CDR3 region has 14 residues.

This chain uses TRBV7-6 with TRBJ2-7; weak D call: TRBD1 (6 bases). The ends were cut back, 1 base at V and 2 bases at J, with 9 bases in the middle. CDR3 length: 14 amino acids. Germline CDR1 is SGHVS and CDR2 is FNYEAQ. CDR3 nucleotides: TGTGCCAGCAGCTTAGGGGGACACACCTACGAGCAGTACTTC. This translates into CASSLGGHTYEQYF.